A selection of T cell receptor beta chains follows, all from one sample in a study of cytomegalovirus exposure and HLA in healthy donors. Clones were read by immunoSEQ multiplex PCR, and TCRdb kept only the in-frame ones, dropping some. The profile covers about 220,000 clones, with approximately 68% appearing a single time and less than 2% taken by the ten largest. Source material: PBMCs. The receptors here all came from a woman aged 25 to 39 in good health and CMV-seronegative. Both conserved end residues are part of each CDR3. D genes are given only for firm matches. Clone size appears in some rows only: once, few, many, or a class for an expanded clone.

abundance	d_gene	v_gene	j_gene	CDR3nt	CDR3aa
-	-	TRBV20-1	TRBJ2-7	TGCAGTGCTAGTATTAGCGGAGTGGAGTACTTC	CSASISGVEYF
-	TRBD2	TRBV7-9	TRBJ2-1	TGTGCCAGCAGCTTGTTCGGGGCCGGGACTAGCGGGAGTGGCAATGAGCAGTTCTTC	CASSLFGAGTSGSGNEQFF
-	-	TRBV5-4	TRBJ2-1	TGTGCCAGCAGCTTGGCTGGGGGCCGGGTCAATGAGCAGTTCTTC	CASSLAGGRVNEQFF
-	-	TRBV19	TRBJ1-1	TGTGCCAGCTCACAGGCCATGAACACTGAAGCTTTCTTT	CASSQAMNTEAFF
-	TRBD2	TRBV7-8	TRBJ2-1	TGTGCCAGCAGCCCCGTGCTGGCGGGAGGATACAATGAGCAGTTCTTC	CASSPVLAGGYNEQFF
-	TRBD2	TRBV19	TRBJ2-1	TGTGCCAGCGATCCTGGGACTAGCGGGTCGCATGAGCAGTTCTTC	CASDPGTSGSHEQFF
-	-	TRBV7-6	TRBJ1-2	TGTGCCAGCAGCCCCGGGGCAGGGCGGGACTACACCTTC	CASSPGAGRDYTF
-	TRBD1	TRBV29-1	TRBJ1-4	TGCAGCGTACCCGGGACAGGCCTTGAAAAACTGTTTTTT	CSVPGTGLEKLFF
few	-	TRBV5-1	TRBJ1-2	TGCGCCAGCAGCGCCGACAGTAACTATGGCTACACCTTC	CASSADSNYGYTF
-	-	TRBV6-5	TRBJ1-5	TGTGCCAGCAGTAACTCAGGGGTAAAACCCCAGCATTTT	CASSNSGVKPQHF
few	-	TRBV4-1	TRBJ1-2	TGCGCCAGCAGCTCTCTTCTCAGGGAGGGATCTTATGGCTACACCTTC	CASSSLLREGSYGYTF
-	TRBD1	TRBV5-1	TRBJ1-4	TGCGCCAGCGGTCCGGGACAGGGGGCGACGAATGAAAAACTGTTTTTT	CASGPGQGATNEKLFF
few	-	TRBV6-5	TRBJ1-1	TGTGCCAGCAGCTCACAGGTGATGAACACTGAAGCTTTCTTT	CASSSQVMNTEAFF
-	TRBD1	TRBV11-3	TRBJ1-6	TGTGCCAGCAGCTTGATGACAGGGCGGGCTTCACCCCTCCACTTT	CASSLMTGRASPLHF
-	-	TRBV7-9	TRBJ1-2	TGTGCCAGCAGCTTAGCACTTATAACGGCGGACTACACCTTC	CASSLALITADYTF
once	TRBD1	TRBV30	TRBJ2-2	TGTGCCTGCACCCCGGGACAGGGTTACACCGGGGAGCTGTTTTTT	CACTPGQGYTGELFF
-	-	TRBV4-2	TRBJ1-1	TGTGCCAGCAGCCAAGACAGGAACACTGAAGCTTTCTTT	CASSQDRNTEAFF
-	TRBD2	TRBV16	TRBJ2-3	TGTGCCAGCAGCCAACAACTAGCGGGGGGCACAGATACGCAGTATTTT	CASSQQLAGGTDTQYF
-	-	TRBV5-4	TRBJ1-2	TGTGCCAGCAGCTGGAGACAGCCCAACTATGGCTACACCTTC	CASSWRQPNYGYTF
-	TRBD2	TRBV9	TRBJ2-1	TGTGCCAGCAGCGTATGGGGGGGACCCAATGAGCAGTTCTTC	CASSVWGGPNEQFF
-	TRBD1	TRBV10-3	TRBJ1-2	TGTGCCATCAGTGAGTCGGACAGGCTTTATGGCTACACCTTC	CAISESDRLYGYTF
-	TRBD1	TRBV18	TRBJ2-5	TGTGCCAGCTGCCGGGACAGCAAAGAGACCCAGTACTTC	CASCRDSKETQYF
-	TRBD2	TRBV9	TRBJ2-1	TGTGCCAGCAGCCCCCCGGGACTAGCGGGGGGGCGGGGTGAGCAGTTCTTC	CASSPPGLAGGRGEQFF
-	-	TRBV11-3	TRBJ2-1	TGTGCCAGCAGCTTATTACAGCGGCCAGACAATGAGCAGTTCTTC	CASSLLQRPDNEQFF
-	-	TRBV7-9	TRBJ1-4	TGTGCCAGCAGCTTAAAACAGCCTAATGAAAAACTGTTTTTT	CASSLKQPNEKLFF
-	TRBD2	TRBV6-1	TRBJ2-3	TGTGCCAGCAGTGCTAGCGGGGGGGCCACAGATACGCAGTATTTT	CASSASGGATDTQYF
-	TRBD1	TRBV9	TRBJ1-2	TGTGCCAGCAGCGACATACCGGGACAGAGCCTTTATGGCTACACCTTC	CASSDIPGQSLYGYTF
-	TRBD2	TRBV9	TRBJ2-2	TGTGCCAGCAGCGTAGCTAGCGGGGGCTACACCGGGGAGCTGTTTTTT	CASSVASGGYTGELFF